Reported below is one T cell receptor (beta chain). The CDR3 loop spans 14 amino acids. The germline CDR1 and CDR2 sequences are KGHDR and SFDVKD. Trimming at V came to 3 bases and at J to 4 bases, leaving 3 bases not matched to a gene. This sample was included in a study of blood T cell repertoires in COVID-19. Study overall: The United States, Italy and Spain supplied acute and convalescent COVID-19 samples. Nucleic acid was either cDNA or gDNA, and it came from T cells, B-cell-depleted T cells, or PBMCs.

As handled by the study authors: Amplification of reference gene primers provided the estimated nucleated cell counts. Data came from immunoSEQ multiplex PCR; TCRdb stores just in-frame clones and leaves some out. Clonal size and the V and J genes are those of that table, whereas D and trimming came from the DNA. Of roughly 40,000 clones listed, roughly 68% are singletons. The chain recombines TRBV24-1 with TRBJ2-3; 7 bases fit TRBD1. The TCR comes from a man older than 75 with acute or convalescent COVID-19. Sequenced input: peripheral blood. CDR3 amino acids: CATSDTGTADTQYF. DNA of the CDR3: TGTGCCACCAGTGATACAGGGACAGCAGATACGCAGTATTTT.